This T cell receptor (beta chain) was documented in a study of T-cell reconstitution after alpha-beta-depleted transplantation in children. Study findings and constraints: There were reportedly several hundred expanded graft clones from which alpha-beta T cells came about two months after transplant. Elevated TCRbeta diversity at day 60 was traced, in some patients, to surviving recipient T cells and thymic progenitors. T-cell counts and diversity were attributed mostly to newly produced T cells one year after transplant.

V was trimmed by 7 bases and J by 4 bases, leaving 10 bases between them. Germline V CDR1 and CDR2: SQVTM, ANQGSEA. The CDR3 consists of 11 residues. This clonotype appeared many times. Its matching antigen is unknown. Molecular barcoding with unique molecular identifiers was used for the TCRbeta library. TCRdb re-analysed the PCR reads in MiXCR, keeping a single row per CDR3 protein. Of about 200,000 distinct CDR3 sequences in the sample, approximately 7% were seen once. V is TRBV29-1 and J is TRBJ1-1; D may be TRBD1 (5 bases). The receptor's source is a boy between 2 and 10 years old with acute lymphoblastic leukemia, due to receive a stem cell transplant. The sample in question was PBMCs, obtained before TCRalphabeta/CD19-depleted stem cell transplant. The CDR3 region is CSGRGTTEAFF. The DNA of the CDR3 is TGCAGCGGAAGGGGCACCACTGAAGCTTTCTTT.